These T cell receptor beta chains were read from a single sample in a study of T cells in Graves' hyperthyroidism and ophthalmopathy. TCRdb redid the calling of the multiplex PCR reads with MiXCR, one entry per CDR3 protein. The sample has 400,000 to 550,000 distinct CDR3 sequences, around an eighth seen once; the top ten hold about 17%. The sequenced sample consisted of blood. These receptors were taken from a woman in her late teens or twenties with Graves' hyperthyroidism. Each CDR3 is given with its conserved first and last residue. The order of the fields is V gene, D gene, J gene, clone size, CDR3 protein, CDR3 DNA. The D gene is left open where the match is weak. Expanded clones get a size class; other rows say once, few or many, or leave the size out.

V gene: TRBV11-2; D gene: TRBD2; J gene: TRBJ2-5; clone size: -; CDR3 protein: CASSLRVRIAGGKTQYF; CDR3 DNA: TGTGCCAGCAGCTTAAGGGTTAGAATAGCGGGAGGGAAGACCCAGTACTTC
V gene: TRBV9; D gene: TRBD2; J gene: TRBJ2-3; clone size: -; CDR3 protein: CASSITSGLVGDTQYF; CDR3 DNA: TGTGCCAGCAGTATAACTTCGGGACTAGTCGGAGATACGCAGTATTTT
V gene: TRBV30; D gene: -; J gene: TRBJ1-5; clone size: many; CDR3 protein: CAWSGGEGWTPQHF; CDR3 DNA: TGTGCCTGGAGTGGCGGTGAGGGTTGGACGCCCCAGCATTTT
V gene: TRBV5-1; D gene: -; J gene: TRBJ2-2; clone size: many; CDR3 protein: CASSSRTGVNTGELFF; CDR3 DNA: TGCGCCAGCAGCTCACGAACGGGAGTCAACACCGGGGAGCTGTTTTTT
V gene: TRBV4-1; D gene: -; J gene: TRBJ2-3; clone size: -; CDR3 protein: CASSHEWADTQYF; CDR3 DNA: TGCGCCAGCAGCCATGAATGGGCAGATACGCAGTATTTT
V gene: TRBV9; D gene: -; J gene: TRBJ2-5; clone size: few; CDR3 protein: CASSVAPWGDQETQYF; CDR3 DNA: TGTGCCAGCAGCGTAGCGCCCTGGGGGGACCAAGAGACCCAGTACTTC
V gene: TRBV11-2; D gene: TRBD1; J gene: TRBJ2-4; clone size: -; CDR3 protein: CASSQQQGFGNIQYF; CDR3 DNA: TGTGCCAGCAGCCAACAACAGGGGTTCGGGAACATTCAGTACTTC
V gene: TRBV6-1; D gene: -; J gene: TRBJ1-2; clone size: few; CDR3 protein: CASSFSAVNYGYTF; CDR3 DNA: TGTGCCAGCAGTTTTTCCGCCGTAAACTATGGCTACACCTTC
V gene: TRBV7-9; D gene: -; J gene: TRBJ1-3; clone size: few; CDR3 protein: CASSLGQPGYF; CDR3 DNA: TGTGCCAGCAGCTTAGGTCAGCCCGGATATTTT
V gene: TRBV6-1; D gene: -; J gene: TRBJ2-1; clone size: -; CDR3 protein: CASSEADLDTYYNEQFF; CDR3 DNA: TGTGCCAGCAGTGAAGCAGACCTCGACACCTACTACAATGAGCAGTTCTTC
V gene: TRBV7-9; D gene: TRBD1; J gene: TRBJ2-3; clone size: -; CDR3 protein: CASSHTDRVSDTQYF; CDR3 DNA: TGTGCCAGCAGCCATACCGACAGGGTGTCTGATACGCAGTATTTT
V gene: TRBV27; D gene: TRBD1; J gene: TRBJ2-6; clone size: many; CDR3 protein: CASSALTGLSGANVLTF; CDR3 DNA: TGTGCCAGCAGTGCACTGACAGGGTTGTCTGGGGCCAACGTCCTGACTTTC
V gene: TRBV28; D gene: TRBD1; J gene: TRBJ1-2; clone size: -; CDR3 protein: CASSSLDPGQGAFRHGYTF; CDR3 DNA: TGTGCCAGCAGTTCGCTCGATCCGGGACAGGGGGCTTTCCGGCATGGCTACACCTTC
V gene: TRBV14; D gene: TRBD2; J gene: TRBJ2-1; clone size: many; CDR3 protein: CASSGGGSYNEQFF; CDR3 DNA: TGTGCCAGCAGCGGCGGGGGCTCCTACAATGAGCAGTTCTTC
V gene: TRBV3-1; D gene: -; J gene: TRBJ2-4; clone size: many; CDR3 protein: CASSQARTAKNIQYF; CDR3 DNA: TGTGCCAGCAGCCAAGCAAGGACAGCTAAAAACATTCAGTACTTC
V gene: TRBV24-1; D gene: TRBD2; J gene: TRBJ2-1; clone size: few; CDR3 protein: CATSDQSGGNEQFF; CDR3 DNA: TGTGCCACCAGTGACCAGAGCGGGGGGAATGAGCAGTTCTTC
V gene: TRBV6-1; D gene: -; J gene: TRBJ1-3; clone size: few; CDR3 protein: CASRRRAGNTIYF; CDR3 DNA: TGTGCCAGCAGAAGAAGGGCTGGAAACACCATATATTTT
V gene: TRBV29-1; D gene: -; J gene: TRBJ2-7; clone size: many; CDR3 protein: CSVELDTLGYEQYF; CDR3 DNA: TGCAGCGTTGAGCTCGACACCCTTGGCTACGAGCAGTACTTC
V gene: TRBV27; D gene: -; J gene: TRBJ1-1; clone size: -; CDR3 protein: CASSLGPSGNTEAFF; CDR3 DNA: TGTGCCAGCAGTTTAGGGCCCTCCGGGAACACTGAAGCTTTCTTT
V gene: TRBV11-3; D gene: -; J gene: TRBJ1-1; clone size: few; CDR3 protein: CASSLHAGRGGTEAFF; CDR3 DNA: TGTGCCAGCAGCCTACACGCGGGCAGGGGAGGCACTGAAGCTTTCTTT
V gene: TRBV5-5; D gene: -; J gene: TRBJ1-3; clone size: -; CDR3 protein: CASSLGPSGNTIYF; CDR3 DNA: TGTGCCAGCAGCTTGGGCCCCTCTGGAAACACCATATATTTT
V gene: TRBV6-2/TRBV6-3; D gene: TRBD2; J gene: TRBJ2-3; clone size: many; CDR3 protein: CASSYTTGTSGSPPHTDTQYF; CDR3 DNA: TGTGCCAGCAGTTACACAACAGGGACTAGCGGGAGTCCCCCACACACAGATACGCAGTATTTT
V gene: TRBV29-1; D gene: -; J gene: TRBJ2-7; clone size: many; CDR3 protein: CSVEESPPYEQYF; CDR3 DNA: TGCAGCGTTGAAGAGAGTCCCCCGTACGAGCAGTACTTC
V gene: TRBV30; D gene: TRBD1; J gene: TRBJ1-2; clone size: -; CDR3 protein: CAGSDPGQGLYGYTF; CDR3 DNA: TGTGCCGGGAGTGACCCGGGACAGGGTCTCTATGGCTACACCTTC
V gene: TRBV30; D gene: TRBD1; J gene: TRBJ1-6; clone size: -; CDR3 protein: CAWSPGGGSPLHF; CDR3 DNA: TGTGCCTGGTCTCCAGGGGGGGGTTCACCCCTCCACTTT
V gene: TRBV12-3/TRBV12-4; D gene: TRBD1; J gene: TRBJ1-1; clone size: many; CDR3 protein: CASKIQGARTEAFF; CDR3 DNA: TGTGCCAGCAAGATACAGGGGGCTCGGACTGAAGCTTTCTTT
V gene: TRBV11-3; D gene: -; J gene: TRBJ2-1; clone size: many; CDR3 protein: CASSGWESYNEQFF; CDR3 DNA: TGTGCCAGCAGCGGTTGGGAGTCCTACAATGAGCAGTTCTTC
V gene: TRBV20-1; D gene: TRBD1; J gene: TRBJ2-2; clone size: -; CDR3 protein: CSAPRQGAKTGELFF; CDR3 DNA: TGCAGTGCTCCTCGACAGGGGGCTAAGACCGGGGAGCTGTTTTTT
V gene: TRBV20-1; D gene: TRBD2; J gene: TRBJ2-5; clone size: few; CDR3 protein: CSASPGGLVQETQYF; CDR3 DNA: TGCAGTGCTAGTCCGGGAGGACTAGTCCAAGAGACCCAGTACTTC
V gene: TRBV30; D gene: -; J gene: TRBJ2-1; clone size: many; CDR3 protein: CAWSERNTNNEQFF; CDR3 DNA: TGTGCCTGGAGTGAGAGAAACACCAACAATGAGCAGTTCTTC
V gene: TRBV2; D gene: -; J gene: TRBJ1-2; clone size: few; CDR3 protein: CASSALGLSYGYTF; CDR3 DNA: TGTGCCAGCAGCGCCTTGGGACTGAGCTATGGCTACACCTTC
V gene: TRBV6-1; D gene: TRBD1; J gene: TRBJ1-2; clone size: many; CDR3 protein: CASSGGTDYGYTF; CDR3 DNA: TGTGCCAGCAGTGGAGGGACAGACTATGGCTACACCTTC
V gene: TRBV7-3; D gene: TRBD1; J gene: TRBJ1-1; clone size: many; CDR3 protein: CASSSTGLAEAFF; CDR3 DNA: TGTGCCAGCAGCTCGACAGGGCTCGCTGAAGCTTTCTTT
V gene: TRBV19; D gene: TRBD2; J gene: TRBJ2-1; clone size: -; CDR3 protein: CASSIGRTSGNIYNEQLF; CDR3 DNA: TGTGCCAGTAGTATAGGGAGGACTAGCGGGAACATTTACAATGAGCAGCTCTTC
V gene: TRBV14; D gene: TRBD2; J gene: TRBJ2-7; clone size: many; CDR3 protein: CASSFVRTGRNEQYF; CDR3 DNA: TGTGCCAGCAGCTTTGTCCGGACCGGGAGGAACGAGCAGTACTTC
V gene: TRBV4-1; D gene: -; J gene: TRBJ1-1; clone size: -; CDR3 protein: CASMMNTEAFF; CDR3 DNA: TGCGCCAGTATGATGAACACTGAAGCTTTCTTT
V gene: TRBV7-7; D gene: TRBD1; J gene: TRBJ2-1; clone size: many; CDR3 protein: CASSLAPSGQGLYNEQFF; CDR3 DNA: TGTGCTAGCAGCTTAGCGCCTTCCGGACAGGGCTTGTACAATGAGCAGTTCTTC
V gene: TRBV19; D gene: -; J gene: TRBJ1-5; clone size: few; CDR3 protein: CASSRGVGGNQPQHF; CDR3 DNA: TGTGCCAGTAGCCGCGGGGTCGGAGGGAATCAGCCCCAGCATTTT
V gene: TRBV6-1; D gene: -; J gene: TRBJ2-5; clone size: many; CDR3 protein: CASSEGSYRGETQYF; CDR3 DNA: TGTGCCAGCAGTGAGGGGTCCTACCGGGGAGAGACCCAGTACTTC
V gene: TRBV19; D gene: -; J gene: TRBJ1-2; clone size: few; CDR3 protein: CASIRQGDDYGYTF; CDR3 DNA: TGTGCCAGTATAAGGCAAGGGGACGACTATGGCTACACCTTC
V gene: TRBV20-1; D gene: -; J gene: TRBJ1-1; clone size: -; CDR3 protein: CSARDHTKMNTEAFF; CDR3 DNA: TGCAGTGCTAGAGATCACACAAAAATGAACACTGAAGCTTTCTTT
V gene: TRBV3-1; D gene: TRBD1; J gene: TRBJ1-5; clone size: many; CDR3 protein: CASSRTDRDQPQHF; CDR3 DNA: TGTGCCAGCAGCCGTACCGACAGGGATCAGCCCCAGCATTTT
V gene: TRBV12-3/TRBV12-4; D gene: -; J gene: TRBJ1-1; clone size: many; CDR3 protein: CASSPTGAWNTEAFF; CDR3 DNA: TGTGCCAGCAGCCCGACGGGGGCATGGAACACTGAAGCTTTCTTT
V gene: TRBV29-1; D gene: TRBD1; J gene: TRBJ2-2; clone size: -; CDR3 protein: CSVESPPPDRVGTGELFF; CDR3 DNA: TGCAGCGTTGAATCGCCACCCCCGGACAGGGTTGGAACCGGGGAGCTGTTTTTT
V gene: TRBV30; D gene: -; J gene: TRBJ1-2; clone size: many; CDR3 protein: CAWVNPGARPHGYTF; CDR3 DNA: TGTGCCTGGGTGAACCCAGGGGCCCGTCCCCATGGCTACACCTTC
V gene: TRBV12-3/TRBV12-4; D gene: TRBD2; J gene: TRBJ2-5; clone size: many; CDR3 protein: CASSLELGGKGLETQYF; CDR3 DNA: TGTGCCAGCAGTTTAGAGCTCGGGGGGAAAGGCCTAGAGACCCAGTACTTC
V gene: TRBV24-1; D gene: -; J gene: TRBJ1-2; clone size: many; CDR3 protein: CATSDLRGSTNYGYTF; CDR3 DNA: TGTGCCACCAGTGATTTGCGGGGCAGCACAAACTATGGCTACACCTTC
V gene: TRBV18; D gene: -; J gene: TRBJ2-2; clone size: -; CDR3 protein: CASSPRWRGVNTGELFF; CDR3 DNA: TGTGCCAGCTCACCACGATGGAGGGGGGTTAACACCGGGGAGCTGTTTTTT
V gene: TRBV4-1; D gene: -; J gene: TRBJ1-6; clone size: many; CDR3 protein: CASSQERGSGSPLHF; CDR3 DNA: TGCGCCAGCAGCCAGGAAAGAGGATCTGGTTCACCCCTCCACTTT
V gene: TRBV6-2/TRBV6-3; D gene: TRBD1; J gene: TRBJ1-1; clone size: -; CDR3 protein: CASTGQGAVNTEAFF; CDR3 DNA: TGTGCCAGCACGGGACAGGGGGCGGTGAACACTGAAGCTTTCTTT
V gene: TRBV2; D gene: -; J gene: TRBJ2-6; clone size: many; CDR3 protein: CASNSQPSGANVLTF; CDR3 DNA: TGTGCCAGCAACTCACAGCCCTCTGGGGCCAACGTCCTGACTTTC
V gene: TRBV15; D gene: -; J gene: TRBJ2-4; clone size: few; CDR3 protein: CATSRIMDTENIQYF; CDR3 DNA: TGTGCCACCAGCAGAATCATGGACACAGAAAACATTCAGTACTTC
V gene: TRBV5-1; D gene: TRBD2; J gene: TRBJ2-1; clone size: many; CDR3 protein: CASSWDVAGDTNEQFF; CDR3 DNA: TGCGCCAGCAGCTGGGACGTAGCGGGGGACACCAATGAGCAGTTCTTC
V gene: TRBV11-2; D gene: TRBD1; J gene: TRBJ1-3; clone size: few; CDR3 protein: CASRRAAGGAGTIYF; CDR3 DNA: TGTGCCAGCAGGAGAGCGGCAGGGGGCGCCGGCACCATATATTTT